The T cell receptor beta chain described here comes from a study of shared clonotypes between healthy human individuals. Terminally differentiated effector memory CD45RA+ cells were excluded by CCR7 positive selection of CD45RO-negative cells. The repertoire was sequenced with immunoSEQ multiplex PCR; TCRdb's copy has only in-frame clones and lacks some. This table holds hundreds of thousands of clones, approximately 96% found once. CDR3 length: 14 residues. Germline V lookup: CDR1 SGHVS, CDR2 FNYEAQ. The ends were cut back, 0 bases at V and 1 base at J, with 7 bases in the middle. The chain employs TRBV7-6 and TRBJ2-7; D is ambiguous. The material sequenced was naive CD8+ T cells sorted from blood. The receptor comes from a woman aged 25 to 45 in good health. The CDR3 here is CASSLAILSYEQYF. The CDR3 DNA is TGTGCCAGCAGCTTAGCGATCCTGTCCTACGAGCAGTACTTC.